This T cell receptor beta chain derives from a study of OX40 agonist ivuxolimab in advanced cancers. This CDR3 is 20 amino acids long. Trimming took 0 bases from V and 5 from J, leaving 29 bases between them. Germline-derived CDR1 and CDR2 are LGHNA and YSLEER. As regards this clone: Antigen specificity is unknown.

The study, taken as a whole, reports: The antigen specificity of the peripheral T cells (those that were expanded) was not determined.

Here immunoSEQ multiplex PCR was the method, and the copy in TCRdb shows in-frame clones only, minus some. The repertoire holds about 48,000 clones, with 80% to 90% as singletons. This chain connects TRBV4-3 to TRBJ2-7; perhaps TRBD2 as D (7 bases). The sample here was CD4+ or CD8+ T cells sorted from blood, taken in a trial of the OX40 agonist ivuxolimab. The TCR sequence derives from an adult with an advanced solid tumor such as melanoma, head and neck, liver or kidney cancer. The CDR3 here is CASSQEEGGGGTGRVDEQYF. The DNA of the CDR3 is TGCGCCAGCAGCCAAGAAGAGGGGGGCGGCGGCACAGGGAGGGTAGACGAGCAGTACTTC.